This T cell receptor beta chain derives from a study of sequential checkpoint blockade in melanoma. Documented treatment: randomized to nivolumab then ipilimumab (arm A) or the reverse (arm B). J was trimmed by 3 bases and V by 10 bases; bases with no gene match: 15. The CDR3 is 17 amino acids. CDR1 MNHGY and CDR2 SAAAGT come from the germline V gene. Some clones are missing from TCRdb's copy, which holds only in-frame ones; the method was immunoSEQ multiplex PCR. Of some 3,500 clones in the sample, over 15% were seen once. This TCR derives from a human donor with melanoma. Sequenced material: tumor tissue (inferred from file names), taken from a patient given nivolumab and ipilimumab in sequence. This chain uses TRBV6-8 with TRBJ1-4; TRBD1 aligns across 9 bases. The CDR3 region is CAISATGGNEANEKLFF. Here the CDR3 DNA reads TGTGCCATCAGCGCGACAGGGGGAAACGAGGCTAATGAAAAACTGTTTTTT.